A single sample gave rise to the 27 T cell receptor beta chains below, sequenced in a study of CD8 T cells in ankylosing spondylitis. TCRdb itself ran the 5' RACE reads through MiXCR, one entry per CDR3 protein. This table has about 460,000 distinct CDR3 sequences, about 5.7% appearing once. Regarding the study as a whole: A TCR beta motif of seven or eight highly homologous variants appeared characteristic of ankylosing spondylitis blood.

Their target antigens are unknown. Sequencing used blood, either unsorted or a sorted T cell fraction (not recorded which). The receptors derive from a male donor with ankylosing spondylitis.

The sample holds many counts of this clonotype. This rearrangement joins TRBV20-1 to TRBJ1-1, with D perhaps matching TRBD1 (5 bases). Trimming shortened V by 5 bases and J by 1 base, and 11 bases separated the two germline ends. Per germline, CDR1 DFQATT and CDR2 SNEGSKA (reference sequence). The CDR3 is made up of 13 amino acids. CDR3 DNA: TGCAGTGCTCCGGGACCCAGGAACACTGAAGCTTTCTTT. Amino acid sequence: CSAPGPRNTEAFF.

This clonotype showed up many times. V gene TRBV12-3 or TRBV12-4 combines with J gene TRBJ1-5; 7 bases map to TRBD1. The CDR3 totals 15 residues. J lost 1 base, V lost 6 bases, and 6 bases had no gene match. This chain's CDR3 is CASSPEGASNQPQHF. The CDR3 DNA reads TGTGCCAGCAGCCCCGAGGGGGCAAGCAATCAGCCCCAGCATTTT.

The chain couples TRBV10-3 to TRBJ2-1; D is undetermined. Germline V gene data show CDR1 as ENHRY and CDR2 as SYGVKD. The V gene lost 2 bases and the J gene lost 4 bases, with 9 bases spanning the gap. This CDR3 contains 14 residues. CDR3 sequence reads: CAISEKASYNEQFF. The CDR3, as DNA: TGTGCCATCAGTGAGAAAGCGTCATACAATGAGCAGTTCTTC.

This clonotype has ten or more counts. The V call is TRBV5-6, the J call TRBJ1-1, with D unclear. The germline gives CDR1 SGHDT, CDR2 YYEEEE. The CDR3 consists of 17 residues. The germline V and J ends were trimmed by 0 bases and 7 bases, with 22 bases remaining between them. The CDR3 DNA is TGTGCCAGCAGCTTGGCCTTGGGGAAAATCCGGCGATTTGAAGCTTTCTTT. Its translation is CASSLALGKIRRFEAFF.

This clonotype was observed many times. This chain uses TRBV5-1 with TRBJ1-6, with D tentatively TRBD1 (5 bases). CDR3 length: 16 residues. Germline CDR1 SGHRS, CDR2 YFSETQ. V lost 4 bases to trimming and J lost 0 bases, with 11 bases between them. The CDR3 DNA is TGCGCCAGCAGCGGGGGTCCTAGCTCCTATAATTCACCCCTCCACTTT. Encoded protein: CASSGGPSSYNSPLHF.

The rearrangement uses TRBV28 and TRBJ2-7; unclear D gene. Germline CDR1 reads MDHEN; CDR2 reads SYDVKM. V gave up 11 bases and J gave up 4 bases, with 9 bases separating them. This CDR3 is built from 10 residues. CDR3 amino acids: CASGRYEQYF. Here the CDR3 DNA reads TGTGCCTCTGGAAGGTACGAGCAGTACTTC.

This clonotype was recorded many times. This chain connects TRBV20-1 to TRBJ1-3; 8 positions agree with TRBD1. Germline loops: CDR1 DFQATT, CDR2 SNEGSKA (reference sequence). The CDR3 runs 13 residues. V shed 5 bases and J 5 bases; nucleotides not matched to a gene: 5. The CDR3 DNA reads TGCAGTGCTGAGGACAGGGCCCGAAACACCATATATTTT. As protein: CSAEDRARNTIYF.

As for this clonotype: This may come from a read error, since a much larger clone is one base off. This chain joins TRBV24-1 and TRBJ2-7; perhaps D is TRBD1 or TRBD2 (7 bases each). The CDR3 consists of 16 residues. In germline, CDR1 is KGHDR, CDR2 SFDVKD. The CDR3 sequence: CATSDSSAGGAYDQYF. The DNA for the CDR3 is TGTGCCACCAGTGATTCCTCGGCAGGGGGGGCCTACGACCAGTACTTC.

This clonotype was counted at least ten times. The chain recombines TRBV5-1 with TRBJ1-2; the match to TRBD1 covers 7 bases. Germline assignment: CDR1 SGHRS and CDR2 YFSETQ. Trimming at V came to 0 bases and at J to 1 base, leaving 9 bases not matched to a gene. This CDR3 spans 17 amino acids. The DNA of the CDR3 is TGCGCCAGCAGCTTGGCCCCCGGGACAGTTCTTAACTATGGCTACACCTTC. The encoded protein is CASSLAPGTVLNYGYTF. The full variable domain, rest sourced from reference TRBV5-1 and TRBJ1-2, is KAGVTQTPRYLIKTRGQQVTLSCSPISGHRSVSWYQQTPGQGLQFLFEYFSETQRNKGNFPGRFSGRQFSNSRSEMNVSTLELGDSALYLCASSLAPGTVLNYGYTFGSGTRLTVV.

In this sample, this clonotype turned up many times. The chain is built from TRBV29-1 and TRBJ2-1; TRBD1 might be the D (6 bases). Trimming shortened V by 2 bases and J by 2 bases, and 10 bases separated the two germline ends. Germline V gene data show CDR1 as SQVTM and CDR2 as ANQGSEA. This CDR3 has 14 residues. This CDR3 is CSVERQAAYNEQFF. The CDR3 DNA reads TGCAGCGTTGAAAGACAGGCAGCCTACAATGAGCAGTTCTTC.

This clonotype has at least ten counts. The rearrangement uses TRBV6-1 and TRBJ2-7; TRBD1 might be the D (5 bases). Germline V gene lookup returns CDR1 MNHNS and CDR2 SASEGT. Trimming stripped 6 bases from V and 1 base from J, with 13 bases between. There are 14 residues in the CDR3. The DNA of the CDR3 is TGTGCCAGCAGAAGGATGACAGCGTCCTACGAGCAGTACTTC. It yields the protein CASRRMTASYEQYF.

There are many counts of this clonotype. The chain links TRBV20-1 to TRBJ1-1; D is unresolved. Per the germline V gene, CDR1 is DFQATT and CDR2 is SNEGSKA (reference sequence). The CDR3 is 13 residues long. The V gene lost 5 bases and the J gene lost 1 base, with 11 bases spanning the gap. Here the CDR3 reads CSAARSWNTEAFF. In nucleotides, the CDR3 is TGCAGTGCTGCCCGTTCTTGGAACACTGAAGCTTTCTTT.

This clonotype was counted a few times. DNA of the CDR3: TGCGCCAGCAGCGGTGGGGGGGGTCAACCCCTTGGGGCCAACGTCCTGACTTTC. Encoded protein: CASSGGGGQPLGANVLTF. The rearrangement uses TRBV5-1 and TRBJ2-6; 7 bases are shared with TRBD2. Germline V gives CDR1 SGHRS, CDR2 YFSETQ. Trimming took 4 bases from V and 3 from J; bases not matched to a gene: 13. This CDR3 has 18 amino acids.

This clonotype was counted between two and nine times. The chain employs TRBV6-5 and TRBJ1-2; TRBD1 is a possible D gene (5 bases). The CDR3 covers 16 residues. V was trimmed by 2 bases and J by 3 bases, leaving 16 bases between them. Germline CDR1 is MNHEY and CDR2 is SVGAGI. DNA of the CDR3: TGTGCCAGCAGTTACCTGGGGCGCGGGGGGGACTATGGCTACACCTTC. Translating it yields CASSYLGRGGDYGYTF.

The gene calls are TRBV11-2 and TRBJ2-7, with TRBD1 matching 11 bases. Germline assignment: CDR1 SGHAT and CDR2 FQNNGV. The V segment lost 6 bases and the J segment 2 bases; nucleotides outside the gene matches: 9. The CDR3 loop spans 16 amino acids. CDR3 sequence reads: CASRSKPGQGAYEQYF. CDR3 nucleotide sequence: TGTGCCAGCAGATCAAAACCGGGACAGGGGGCCTACGAGCAGTACTTC.

This clonotype was detected many times. The genes are TRBV3-1 and TRBJ1-2; TRBD1 matches at 7 bases. This CDR3 is 15 amino acids long. The trim removed 0 bases at V and 6 bases at J, leaving 7 bases unmatched. Germline lookup yields CDR1 LGHDT and CDR2 YNNKEL (reference sequence). In nucleotides, the CDR3 is TGTGCCAGCAGCCAAGATTGGGAGGGGGCGAATGGCTACACCTTC. Residues: CASSQDWEGANGYTF. The entire variable domain, with the rest obtained from reference TRBV3-1 and TRBJ1-2, is as follows: DTAVSQTPKYLVTQMGNDKSIKCEQNLGHDTMYWYKQDSKKFLKIMFSYNNKELIINETVPNRFSPKSPDKAHLNLHINSLELGDSAVYFCASSQDWEGANGYTFGSGTRLTVV.

In this sample, this clonotype turned up many times. The chain carries TRBV7-2 and TRBJ2-1; no firm D call. This CDR3 is built from 14 residues. V was trimmed by 0 bases and J by 10 bases, leaving 13 bases between them. CDR1 and CDR2 from the germline V gene are SGHTA and FQGNSA. CDR3 nucleotides: TGTGCCAGCAGCTTAGCGGGTCAGAAGTCGGAGCAGTTCTTC. As protein: CASSLAGQKSEQFF.

This clonotype was seen ten or more times. This chain joins TRBV27 and TRBJ1-1; 7 nucleotides agree with TRBD1. This CDR3 has 14 residues. Germline V gene data show CDR1 as MNHEY and CDR2 as SMNVEV (reference sequence). V lost 4 bases to trimming and J lost 2 bases; unmatched junction nucleotides: 4. The CDR3 reads CASSSDRDNTEAFF. The CDR3 region has the DNA TGTGCCAGCAGTTCCGACAGGGACAACACTGAAGCTTTCTTT.

This clonotype was found many times. An end of the junction does not agree with germline; a read error may underlie this. The chain employs TRBV6-2 or TRBV6-3 and TRBJ2-7; the match to TRBD1 covers 7 bases. This CDR3 comprises 17 residues. Germline V gives CDR1 MNHEY, CDR2 SVGEGT. The CDR3 nucleotides read TGTGCCAGCAGTTACTGGGGCAGGGGGACCTTCCTCTACGCGCAGTACTTC. Translating gives CASSYWGRGTFLYAQYF.

There are many counts of this clonotype. The gene calls are TRBV5-1 and TRBJ2-3; the D gene is possibly TRBD1 (6 bases). CDR1 and CDR2 (germline): SGHRS, YFSETQ. This CDR3 has 15 amino acids. Between the trimmed V and J ends, which lost 3 bases and 5 bases, there was a span of 16 bases. The DNA for the CDR3 is TGCGCCAGCAGCTCCTATCCCACAGGGCGAGATACGCAGTATTTT. Protein: CASSSYPTGRDTQYF. Combining the CDR3 with reference TRBV5-1 and TRBJ2-3 gives the whole variable domain KAGVTQTPRYLIKTRGQQVTLSCSPISGHRSVSWYQQTPGQGLQFLFEYFSETQRNKGNFPGRFSGRQFSNSRSEMNVSTLELGDSALYLCASSSYPTGRDTQYFGPGTRLTVL.

This chain links TRBV5-6 with TRBJ2-7; perhaps TRBD2 as D (6 bases). The CDR3 contains 14 residues. CDR1 SGHDT and CDR2 YYEEEE come from the germline V gene. Deletions cut 3 bases from V and 2 bases from J, with 12 bases between. The CDR3 region has the DNA TGTGCCAGCAGCTCGCCCGGGGGTACCTACGAGCAGTACTTC. Protein: CASSSPGGTYEQYF.

The gene calls are TRBV7-2 and TRBJ2-7, with 9 bases matching TRBD2. CDR3 length: 13 residues. CDR1 SGHTA and CDR2 FQGNSA come from the germline V gene. The J segment lost 6 bases and the V segment lost 5 bases, leaving 5 bases of the junction unmatched. The CDR3 region is CASSAGTSSEQYF. In DNA, the CDR3 is TGTGCCAGCAGCGCCGGGACTAGCTCCGAGCAGTACTTC.

Ten or more counts support this clonotype. V and J are TRBV3-1 and TRBJ1-1; D unresolved. The germline V and J ends were trimmed by 4 bases and 3 bases, with 9 bases remaining between them. Germline V gene data show CDR1 as LGHDT and CDR2 as YNNKEL (reference sequence). The CDR3 is made up of 13 amino acids. As DNA, the CDR3 is TGTGCCAGCAGCCTCAGGACTTACACTGAAGCTTTCTTT. It yields the protein CASSLRTYTEAFF. The full variable domain, its missing parts supplied by reference TRBV3-1 and TRBJ1-1, is DTAVSQTPKYLVTQMGNDKSIKCEQNLGHDTMYWYKQDSKKFLKIMFSYNNKELIINETVPNRFSPKSPDKAHLNLHINSLELGDSAVYFCASSLRTYTEAFFGQGTRLTVV.

In its sample, this clonotype was seen many times. This chain joins TRBV5-6 and TRBJ1-2, with 7 bases lining up with TRBD1. V shed 3 bases and J 6 bases; nucleotides not matched to a gene: 8. The germline gives CDR1 SGHDT, CDR2 YYEEEE. CDR3 length: 14 residues. CDR3 sequence reads: CASSSLDRTHGYTF. The CDR3 DNA reads TGTGCCAGCAGCTCCTTGGACAGGACCCATGGCTACACCTTC.

This clonotype was observed at least ten times. The V gene is TRBV5-1, the J gene TRBJ1-2; D uncertain. There are 13 residues in the CDR3. Germline CDR1 SGHRS, CDR2 YFSETQ. The V and J ends lost 0 bases and 8 bases respectively, with 11 bases between them. CDR3 nucleotides: TGCGCCAGCAGCTTGGATGGTGTTAGAGGCTACACCTTC. It translates to CASSLDGVRGYTF.

This clonotype has ten or more counts. This chain links TRBV20-1 with TRBJ2-1; a weak D match, TRBD2 (6 bases). CDR1 is DFQATT, CDR2 SNEGSKA, per germline (reference sequence). The CDR3 runs to 15 residues. Between the trimmed V and J ends, which lost 5 bases and 1 base, there was a span of 15 bases. CDR3 amino acids: CSAFRLGDSYNEQFF. CDR3 DNA: TGCAGTGCTTTCAGACTAGGGGATTCCTACAATGAGCAGTTCTTC.

Only a few counts were recorded for this clonotype. J is TRBJ2-1 and V is TRBV9; the match to TRBD2 covers 9 bases. CDR1 and CDR2 from the germline V gene are SGDLS and YYNGEE. The CDR3 length is 15 residues. Germline trimming cut 0 bases from V and 9 bases from J; bases unmatched to any gene: 7. The CDR3 loop reads CASSVGGGGAGEQFF. Written as DNA, the CDR3 is TGTGCCAGCAGCGTAGGTGGCGGGGGGGCGGGTGAGCAGTTCTTC.